The 26 T cell receptor beta chains below were found in one sample sequenced in a study of regulatory T cells in long-lasting Graves disease. Regarding time point: newly diagnosed GD, antithyroid drugs for less than 3 months. From RNA extracted from PBMCs, the TCR library was made. According to the study, TCR beta libraries were built with iRepertoire HTBI primers and CDR3-region Arm-PCR. Each CDR3 protein is one row after TCRdb ran MiXCR on the multiplex PCR reads. The table lists roughly 500,000 distinct CDR3 sequences, roughly 14% of them singletons. In addition, the sample was reused for a study of T cells in Graves' hyperthyroidism and ophthalmopathy.

The source material was peripheral blood mononuclear cells (PBMCs), sampled at new diagnosis, from a patient treated with antithyroid drugs. These receptors came from a man aged 25 to 40 with Graves disease.

This clonotype was picked up one time. The junction and the germline gene differ at one end; a read error may be behind it. V gene TRBV2 combines with J gene TRBJ2-3, with a possible D match to TRBD1 (6 bases). The DNA end lines up better with TRBJ2-1; the J call may be wrong. This CDR3 contains 16 residues. CDR1 SNHLY and CDR2 FYNNEI come from the germline V gene. This CDR3 reads CASGEGVFLGPNGQFF. The CDR3 nucleotides are TGTGCCAGCGGTGAGGGGGTGTTCCTCGGACCGAATGGGCAGTTCTTC.

This clonotype occurred many times. The chain links TRBV7-2 to TRBJ2-1; 8 bases fit TRBD2. V lost 7 bases to trimming and J lost 2 bases; unmatched junction nucleotides: 10. The CDR3 loop spans 16 amino acids. Per germline, CDR1 SGHTA and CDR2 FQGNSA. Here the CDR3 reads CASTPGGYFPYNEQFF. In DNA, the CDR3 is TGTGCCAGCACCCCGGGGGGGTACTTCCCCTACAATGAGCAGTTCTTC.

This clonotype was observed a handful of times. The chain is built from TRBV5-6 and TRBJ2-7; 10 bases agree with TRBD2. Germline CDR1 and CDR2: SGHDT and YYEEEE. The CDR3 is 14 residues long. Germline trimming cut 6 bases from V and 2 bases from J; bases unmatched to any gene: 5. The CDR3 region has the DNA TGTGCCAGCAACCCTAGCGGGAGACCCTACGAGCAGTACTTC. Translating it yields CASNPSGRPYEQYF.

This sequence joins TRBV6-1 and TRBJ1-3; D is undetermined. Between the trimmed V and J ends, which lost 2 bases and 0 bases, there was a span of 11 bases. CDR1 and CDR2 from the germline V gene are MNHNS and SASEGT. This CDR3 has 16 residues. CDR3 in amino acids: CASSEFGRSSGNTIYF. CDR3 DNA sequence: TGTGCCAGCAGTGAATTCGGGCGGTCCTCTGGAAACACCATATATTTT.

The chain links TRBV19 to TRBJ1-2; D unresolved. V was pared by 3 bases and J by 8 bases, with 10 bases between. Germline V gene data show CDR1 as LNHDA and CDR2 as SQIVND (reference sequence). CDR3 length: 12 amino acids. Written as DNA, the CDR3 is TGTGCCAGTAGTATGTTCGCGGGGGGCTACACCTTC. Amino acid sequence: CASSMFAGGYTF.

This clonotype was counted at least ten times. The V gene is TRBV20-1, the J gene TRBJ2-7; D call uncertain. Germline V gives CDR1 DFQATT, CDR2 SNEGSKA (reference sequence). V dropped 0 bases and J dropped 7 bases, with 7 bases sitting between them. This CDR3 region has 11 residues. Here the CDR3 DNA reads TGCAGTGCTAGAGATGGAATAGAGCAGTACTTC. Protein product: CSARDGIEQYF.

This clonotype showed up many times. The gene calls are TRBV11-2 and TRBJ2-3; 10 bases are shared with TRBD2. V dropped 3 bases and J dropped 3; count of bases not matched to a gene: 6. CDR3 size: 16 residues. Germline-derived CDR1 and CDR2 are SGHAT and FQNNGV. The CDR3 DNA reads as TGTGCCAGCAGCTTCTCTAGCGGGAGTATTACAGATACGCAGTATTTT. This sequence encodes CASSFSSGSITDTQYF.

Ten or more counts support this clonotype. The chain links TRBV12-3 or TRBV12-4 to TRBJ2-5; 9 nucleotides align to TRBD1. The trim removed 8 bases at V and 3 bases at J, leaving 10 bases unmatched. This CDR3 contains 15 residues. CDR3 sequence: CASSGRDREKETQYF. The DNA for the CDR3 is TGTGCCAGCTCAGGTCGGGACAGGGAGAAAGAGACCCAGTACTTC.

There are many counts of this clonotype. The J gene is TRBJ2-7, the V gene TRBV5-1; the D gene is possibly TRBD2 (6 bases). The CDR3 runs 14 residues. Trimming removed 4 bases from V and 6 bases from J, with 17 bases in between. Germline values: CDR1 SGHRS, CDR2 YFSETQ. The CDR3 loop reads CASSAGTQTSEQYF. CDR3 sequence (DNA): TGCGCCAGCAGCGCCGGGACTCAGACCTCCGAGCAGTACTTC.

Comments on this clonotype: A much larger clone lies a single base off, so this may be a read error. The CDR3: CASSPRTPADDYTF. CDR3 DNA sequence: TGTGCCAGCAGCCCACGGACGCCGGCGGATGACTACACCTTC. The rearrangement links TRBV7-8 to TRBJ1-2; D gene uncertain. V was cut by 5 bases and J by 10 bases, with 20 bases left in between. Germline V lookup: CDR1 SGHVS, CDR2 FQNEAQ. The CDR3 length is 14 residues.

This clonotype appeared many times. The chain recombines TRBV6-5 with TRBJ1-1; D ambiguous. CDR1 and CDR2 (germline): MNHEY, SVGAGI. Trimming took off 2 bases at V and 6 bases at J, with 4 bases between the two ends. The CDR3 is 11 residues long. In nucleotides, the CDR3 is TGTGCCAGCAGTTACAGGGCTGAAGCTTTCTTT. Amino acid sequence: CASSYRAEAFF.

This clonotype was seen many times. This chain uses TRBV18 with TRBJ2-3; D is ambiguous. Germline V gene lookup returns CDR1 KGHSH and CDR2 LQKENI. The CDR3 sequence is 15 residues long. Trimming left V 2 bases short and J 1 base short, with 10 bases between. CDR3 sequence reads: CASSPVVGRTDTQYF. CDR3 bases: TGTGCCAGCTCACCAGTAGTGGGCCGCACAGATACGCAGTATTTT.

This clonotype has ten or more counts. The chain is built from TRBV7-3 and TRBJ1-2; 9 bases are a match to TRBD1. After removal of 4 bases from V and 8 bases from J, the junction contained 5 bases not matched to a gene. CDR3 length: 13 residues. The germline V gene encodes CDR1 SGHTA and CDR2 FQGTGA. The CDR3 sequence: CASSSQGAFGYTF. CDR3 in DNA: TGTGCCAGCAGCTCACAGGGGGCGTTCGGCTACACCTTC.

This clonotype was observed a handful of times. This chain connects TRBV29-1 to TRBJ1-1; TRBD1 agrees at 7 bases. Germline CDR1 reads SQVTM; CDR2 reads ANQGSEA. The V gene end was trimmed by 7 bases and the J gene end by 0 bases; junction bases not matched to a gene: 8. The CDR3 contains 14 residues. The CDR3 DNA follows: TGCAGCGCTCCGACAGGGTCGATGAACACTGAAGCTTTCTTT. Translated, it gives CSAPTGSMNTEAFF.

At least ten counts were recorded for this clonotype. The genes are TRBV29-1 and TRBJ2-7; either TRBD1 or TRBD2 may fit D (6 bases each). CDR1 SQVTM and CDR2 ANQGSEA come from the germline V gene. Trimming pared 4 bases from V and 4 bases from J, leaving 8 bases between. The CDR3 spans 11 residues. The CDR3 here is CSVGGGYEQYF. CDR3 in DNA: TGCAGCGTTGGAGGGGGGTACGAGCAGTACTTC.

This chain uses TRBV29-1 with TRBJ1-2; TRBD1 might be the D (5 bases). The CDR3 has 13 residues. V dropped 6 bases and J dropped 2 bases, with 13 bases sitting between them. The germline V gene has CDR1 SQVTM and CDR2 ANQGSEA. CDR3 in DNA: TGCAGCGTCTCAGCACCAGGGAACTATGGCTACACCTTC. This sequence encodes CSVSAPGNYGYTF.

This clonotype has a handful of counts. Since a much larger clone is just one base distant, this may be a read error. V is TRBV12-3 or TRBV12-4 and J is TRBJ2-1, with 7 bases matching TRBD2. The CDR3 is 16 amino acids. Trimming took 6 bases from V and 7 from J; bases not matched to a gene: 15. DNA of the CDR3: TGTGCCAGCAGCTTAAGGGGCGGGAGTATGAGTAATGAGCAGTTCTTC. This codes for CASSLRGGSMSNEQFF.

This clonotype was recorded many times. This sequence joins TRBV7-9 and TRBJ2-7; unclear D gene. Germline V gives CDR1 SEHNR, CDR2 FQNEAQ (reference sequence). V dropped 1 base and J dropped 7 bases, with 14 bases sitting between them. The CDR3 is made up of 14 amino acids. In DNA form, the CDR3 reads TGTGCCAGCAGCTTAGGTTCAAGATCGAGGGAGCAGTACTTC. It is translated as CASSLGSRSREQYF.

This clonotype was picked up many times. The chain couples TRBV6-2 or TRBV6-3 to TRBJ2-1; TRBD2 matches at 9 bases. Trimming at V came to 11 bases and at J to 6 bases, leaving 5 bases not matched to a gene. The CDR3 spans 12 residues. Germline V gene lookup returns CDR1 MNHEY and CDR2 SVGEGT. CDR3 amino acids: CAGGLALNEQFF. The CDR3 bases are TGTGCCGGGGGACTAGCTCTCAATGAGCAGTTCTTC.

This clonotype was seen at least ten times. The chain combines TRBV28 with TRBJ1-1; D is ambiguous. The germline gives CDR1 MDHEN, CDR2 SYDVKM. Trimming stripped 7 bases from V and 3 bases from J, with 12 bases between. CDR3 length equals 13 residues. Written as DNA, the CDR3 is TGTGCCAGCACCCTGCTAGGACACACTGAAGCTTTCTTT. Protein product: CASTLLGHTEAFF.

This clonotype was detected many times. The chain links TRBV7-9 to TRBJ1-1; unclear D gene. Germline values: CDR1 SEHNR, CDR2 FQNEAQ (reference sequence). The V end lost 5 bases, the J end lost 5 bases, and 12 bases lay between the germline ends. This CDR3 comprises 13 residues. The CDR3 DNA follows: TGTGCCAGCAGCAATGGGGTGCATACTGAAGCTTTCTTT. Protein: CASSNGVHTEAFF.

This clonotype showed up just a few times. The V call is TRBV24-1, the J call TRBJ2-3; D not certain. Germline CDR1 reads KGHDR; CDR2 reads SFDVKD. The CDR3 totals 12 residues. V shed 2 bases and J shed 5 bases, with 4 bases lying between them. This CDR3 is CATSDSGDTQYF. The CDR3 DNA follows: TGTGCCACCAGTGATTCTGGAGATACGCAGTATTTT.

V is TRBV25-1 and J is TRBJ1-4, with D uncertain. This CDR3 has 14 amino acids. The V end lost 3 bases, the J end lost 7 bases, and 12 bases lay between the germline ends. The germline V gene encodes CDR1 MGHDK and CDR2 SYGVNS. The CDR3 is CASSDPLGGEKLFF. As DNA, the CDR3 is TGTGCCAGCAGTGACCCCCTAGGAGGTGAAAAACTGTTTTTT.

This clonotype appeared many times. This chain uses TRBV20-1 with TRBJ2-3; 13 bases align to TRBD2. CDR1 and CDR2 (germline): DFQATT, SNEGSKA (reference sequence). The CDR3 covers 16 residues. V lost 6 bases to trimming and J lost 6 bases; unmatched junction nucleotides: 12. As DNA, the CDR3 is TGCAGTGCCAGGACTAGCGGGAGTGCGGTCGGGGATACGCAGTATTTT. It specifies CSARTSGSAVGDTQYF.

This clonotype was counted at least ten times. The chain carries TRBV7-2 and TRBJ2-7; 7 bases map to TRBD2. The junction had 4 bases not matched to a gene; V was cut back by 1 base and J by 7 bases. Germline lookup yields CDR1 SGHTA and CDR2 FQGNSA. The CDR3 extends over 13 amino acids. The CDR3 loop reads CASSLGEGREQYF. CDR3 in DNA: TGTGCCAGCAGCTTAGGGGAGGGAAGGGAGCAGTACTTC.

This clonotype was picked up a small number of times. This sequence joins TRBV3-1 and TRBJ2-1, with 10 positions matching TRBD2. With 1 base clipped from V and 8 bases from J, the junction kept 11 bases outside the gene matches. The CDR3 extends over 17 amino acids. CDR1 is LGHDT and CDR2 is YNNKEL in the germline V gene (reference sequence). The CDR3 bases are TGTGCCAGCAGCCAAGGACCCCTAGCGGGAGCCCGGCATGAGCAGTTCTTC. As protein: CASSQGPLAGARHEQFF.